This T cell receptor (beta chain) was retrieved from a study of blood T cells in healthy people across ages. Then a second PCR, running roughly 7 to 11 cycles, was carried out with a sample-barcoded 5' primer and a J-beta primer mix. Sequencing recovered at least 3 million CDR3-containing paired-end reads from each sample. Via MiXCR, TCRdb re-called the 5' RACE reads, giving one row per CDR3 protein. The sample contains 700,000 or so distinct CDR3 sequences, over 40% of which appear only once. This CDR3 comprises 14 residues. With V trimmed by 4 bases and J by 1 base, 4 bases remained unmatched. Germline V gene lookup returns CDR1 SGHRS and CDR2 YFSETQ. Total RNA amounts of at least 6 micrograms were extracted per sample. Overall study results and limits: Roughly linear declines in TCR beta diversity per million T cells occurred with age.

Only a few counts were recorded for this clonotype. Its antigen remains unknown. The sequencing input was blood. This TCR came from a man older than 75 in good health. The genes are TRBV5-1 and TRBJ2-5; 7 nucleotides agree with TRBD1. The DNA of the CDR3 is TGCGCCAGCAGCATGGGGACAGCCCAAGAGACCCAGTACTTC. Amino acid sequence: CASSMGTAQETQYF.